This T cell receptor beta chain was recovered during a study of OX40 agonist ivuxolimab in advanced cancers. The data were produced by immunoSEQ multiplex PCR, yet TCRdb's version contains in-frame clones alone and is incomplete. Of roughly 48,000 clones listed, approximately 87% are singletons. Germline V CDR1 and CDR2: MNHNS, SASEGT. The J segment lost 10 bases and the V segment lost 9 bases, leaving 14 bases of the junction unmatched. The CDR3 extends over 14 amino acids. The sample was CD4+ or CD8+ T cells sorted from blood, taken in a trial of the OX40 agonist ivuxolimab. This TCR derives from an adult with an advanced solid tumor such as melanoma, head and neck, liver or kidney cancer. The chain uses TRBV6-1 and TRBJ2-1; 8 nucleotides match TRBD2. The CDR3 sequence: CASGGSGTRQEQFF. The CDR3 region has the DNA TGTGCCAGTGGCGGTTCCGGGACTAGACAAGAGCAGTTCTTC.